These 14 T cell receptor beta chains were all obtained from the same sample, sequenced in a study of control samples from healthy donors and cancer patients. Measured with immunoSEQ multiplex PCR; TCRdb has only the in-frame clones, and not every one. This sample has 70,000 to 75,000 clones, with more than 75% found just once. Sequenced: blood. The receptors shown here come from a woman aged 45-65 years in good health.

This clone was seen a handful of times. The rearrangement joins TRBV6-5 to TRBJ2-1, with a weak D call TRBD1 (5 bases). CDR1 MNHEY and CDR2 SVGAGI come from the germline V gene. V was pared by 5 bases and J by 7 bases, with 15 bases between. CDR3 size: 14 residues. In DNA, the CDR3 is TGTGCCAGCAGTCGACAGAGGTTCTCGAATGAGCAGTTCTTC. Its translation: CASSRQRFSNEQFF.

A few counts support this clone. The rearrangement joins TRBV21-1 to TRBJ1-1. TRBV21-1 is a known pseudogene. The CDR3 length is 14 residues. The CDR3 sequence: CASSSKTEGTEAFF. The CDR3 DNA sequence: TGTGCCAGCAGTAGTAAGACGGAGGGGACTGAAGCTTTCTTT.

The V gene is TRBV11-2, the J gene TRBJ1-2; no clear D gene. The germline V gene has CDR1 SGHAT and CDR2 FQNNGV. Trimming took 4 bases from V and 0 from J, leaving 12 bases between them. The CDR3 is made up of 15 amino acids. The CDR3, as DNA: TGTGCCAGCAGCTCCAAAAGGAGAGCTAACTATGGCTACACCTTC. It translates to CASSSKRRANYGYTF. Variable domain in full (rest from reference TRBV11-2 and TRBJ1-2): EAGVAQSPRYKIIEKRQSVAFWCNPISGHATLYWYQQILGQGPKLLIQFQNNGVVDDSQLPKDRFSAERLKGVDSTLKIQPAKLEDSAVYLCASSSKRRANYGYTFGSGTRLTVV.

The chain employs TRBV14 and TRBJ1-1; D is unclear. V was cut by 0 bases and J by 11 bases, with 10 bases left in between. Germline V gene lookup returns CDR1 SGHDN and CDR2 FVKESK. The CDR3 sequence is 12 residues long. CDR3 sequence reads: CASSQDPRRAFF. The CDR3 DNA follows: TGTGCCAGCAGCCAAGACCCAAGGAGGGCTTTCTTT.

V usage is TRBV3-1 (or the pseudogene TRBV3-2) and J usage is TRBJ2-5, with D unclear. CDR1 and CDR2 from the germline V gene are LGHDT and YNNKEL (reference sequence). V lost 3 bases and J lost 2, with 7 bases in between. CDR3 length: 13 amino acids. CDR3 protein: CASSQTLQETQYF. Written as DNA, the CDR3 is TGTGCCAGCAGCCAGACCCTTCAAGAGACCCAGTACTTC.

This chain links TRBV9 with TRBJ1-2; the D is unclear. From germline, CDR1 is SGDLS and CDR2 YYNGEE. The CDR3 covers 14 residues. Trimming stripped 3 bases from V and 5 bases from J, with 14 bases between. Here the CDR3 reads CASSGAGRNYGYTF. Here the CDR3 DNA reads TGTGCCAGCAGCGGTGCCGGGAGGAATTATGGCTACACCTTC.

The rearrangement uses TRBV9 and TRBJ1-1, with D hard to call. This CDR3 region has 16 residues. V was clipped by 2 bases and J by 0 bases, with 14 bases between them. Germline values: CDR1 SGDLS, CDR2 YYNGEE. The CDR3 nucleotides are TGTGCCAGCAGCGTGGGTCTAGACTACATGAACACTGAAGCTTTCTTT. It is translated as CASSVGLDYMNTEAFF.

This clone was seen a handful of times. V usage is TRBV7-2 and J usage is TRBJ1-5; 7 nucleotides align to TRBD1. This CDR3 is 17 amino acids long. After removal of 0 bases from V and 1 base from J, the junction contained 6 bases not matched to a gene. Germline-derived CDR1 and CDR2 are SGHTA and FQGNSA. The chain's CDR3 is CASSLAITRGSNQPQHF. The CDR3, as DNA: TGTGCCAGCAGCTTAGCCATTACCAGGGGGAGCAATCAGCCCCAGCATTTT.

This clone was seen just once. The chain combines TRBV19 with TRBJ2-7; D gene unclear. Germline V gene sequence: CDR1 LNHDA, CDR2 SQIVND (reference sequence). Trimming left V 5 bases short and J 7 bases short, with 12 bases between. This CDR3 contains 12 residues. This chain's CDR3 is CASSVTMGEQYF. The CDR3 DNA is TGTGCCAGTAGTGTGACAATGGGGGAGCAGTACTTC.

The chain is built from TRBV19 and TRBJ2-5; TRBD1 matches at 9 bases. CDR1 is LNHDA, CDR2 SQIVND, per germline (reference sequence). There are 13 residues in the CDR3. V was pared by 7 bases and J by 7 bases, with 7 bases of the junction left unmatched. This CDR3 is CASTSQTGGTQYF. Here the CDR3 DNA reads TGTGCCAGTACCTCCCAGACAGGGGGGACCCAGTACTTC.

V and J are TRBV19 and TRBJ2-1; D remains unclear. There are 13 residues in the CDR3. Trimming took off 3 bases at V and 4 bases at J, with 7 bases between the two ends. Germline-derived CDR1 and CDR2 are LNHDA and SQIVND (reference sequence). CDR3 sequence (DNA): TGTGCCAGTAGTATGGGCCAATACAATGAGCAGTTCTTC. Translating gives CASSMGQYNEQFF.

Here the CDR3 reads CASSLGTKGDYGYTF. The CDR3 bases are TGCGCCAGCAGCTTGGGGACAAAGGGGGACTATGGCTACACCTTC. The chain combines TRBV5-1 with TRBJ1-2; TRBD1 is a possible D gene (6 bases). The CDR3 is made up of 15 amino acids. Germline assignment: CDR1 SGHRS and CDR2 YFSETQ. Trimming pared 0 bases from V and 3 bases from J, leaving 12 bases between. Together with reference TRBV5-1 and TRBJ1-2, the CDR3 gives the full variable domain: KAGVTQTPRYLIKTRGQQVTLSCSPISGHRSVSWYQQTPGQGLQFLFEYFSETQRNKGNFPGRFSGRQFSNSRSEMNVSTLELGDSALYLCASSLGTKGDYGYTFGSGTRLTVV.

This chain uses TRBV3-1 (or the pseudogene TRBV3-2) with TRBJ2-7; weak D call: TRBD1 (5 bases). With 6 bases removed from V and 4 bases from J, the gap between germline ends came to 10 bases. This CDR3 has 12 amino acids. CDR1 and CDR2 (germline): LGHDT, YNNKEL (reference sequence). This CDR3 is CASRGDSYEQYF. CDR3 coding DNA: TGTGCCAGCAGGGGCGACAGTTACGAGCAGTACTTC.

The chain is built from TRBV21-1 and TRBJ1-5. TRBV21-1 corresponds to a pseudogene. The CDR3 runs 14 residues. The CDR3 spells CASSKVVYAQPQHF. In DNA form, the CDR3 reads TGTGCCAGCAGCAAAGTAGTATACGCTCAGCCCCAGCATTTT.